This T cell receptor (beta chain) comes out of a study of identifying expanded T cells in peripheral blood. Looked up from germline, CDR1 is MNHEY and CDR2 is SVGAGI. The V segment lost 6 bases and the J segment 4 bases; nucleotides outside the gene matches: 8. The CDR3 is 15 residues long. TCRdb keeps only in-frame clones here, not all; method: immunoSEQ multiplex PCR. The table records more than 70,000 clones, around 87% of them present only once. Study-level points and caveats: Differentially abundant clones: around 1.2 between replicates, roughly 16 at approximately 14 days, 18 to 20 at four. Variance in clone template counts between approximately two-week samples significantly increased with total template count across all healthy donors.

No infections or other immune events were documented during collection. This clone was observed once. Its target is unknown. The specimen was blood. The rearrangement uses TRBV6-5 and TRBJ2-3, with 9 bases matching TRBD1. The sequence was collected from a person aged 18 to 69 in good health. The CDR3 DNA reads TGTGCCAGCAGAACGACAGGGGGTTTATCAGATACGCAGTATTTT. It codes for CASRTTGGLSDTQYF.